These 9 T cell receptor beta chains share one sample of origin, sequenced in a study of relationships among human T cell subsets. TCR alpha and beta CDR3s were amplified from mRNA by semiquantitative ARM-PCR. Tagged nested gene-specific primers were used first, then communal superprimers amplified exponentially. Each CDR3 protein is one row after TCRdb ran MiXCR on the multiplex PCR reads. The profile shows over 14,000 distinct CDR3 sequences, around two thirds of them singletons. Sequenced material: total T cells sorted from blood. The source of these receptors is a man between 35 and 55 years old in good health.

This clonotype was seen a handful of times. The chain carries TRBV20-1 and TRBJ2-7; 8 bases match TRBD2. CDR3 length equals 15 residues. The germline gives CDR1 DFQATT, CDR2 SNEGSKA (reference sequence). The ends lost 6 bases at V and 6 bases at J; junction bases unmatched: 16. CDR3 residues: CSAPTRGGAMTEQYF. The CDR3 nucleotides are TGCAGTGCACCAACCCGGGGGGGCGCAATGACCGAGCAGTACTTC.

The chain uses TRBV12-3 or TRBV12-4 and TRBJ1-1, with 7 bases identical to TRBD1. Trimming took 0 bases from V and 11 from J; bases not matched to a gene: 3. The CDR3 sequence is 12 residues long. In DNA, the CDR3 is TGTGCCAGCAGTTTAGCGACAGGGTGGGCTTTCTTT. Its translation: CASSLATGWAFF.

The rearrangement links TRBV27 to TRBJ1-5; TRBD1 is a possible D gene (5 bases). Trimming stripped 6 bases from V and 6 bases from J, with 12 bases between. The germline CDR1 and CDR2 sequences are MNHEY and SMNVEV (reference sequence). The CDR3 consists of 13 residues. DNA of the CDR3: TGTGCCAGCAGGGGGACCTCCGGTCAGCCCCAGCATTTT. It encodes CASRGTSGQPQHF.

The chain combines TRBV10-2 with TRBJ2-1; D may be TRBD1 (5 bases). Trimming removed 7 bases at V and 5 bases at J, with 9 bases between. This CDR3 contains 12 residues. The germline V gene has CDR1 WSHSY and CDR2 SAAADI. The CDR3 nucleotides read TGCGCCAGCAATCAGGGAAACAATGAGCAGTTCTTC. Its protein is CASNQGNNEQFF.

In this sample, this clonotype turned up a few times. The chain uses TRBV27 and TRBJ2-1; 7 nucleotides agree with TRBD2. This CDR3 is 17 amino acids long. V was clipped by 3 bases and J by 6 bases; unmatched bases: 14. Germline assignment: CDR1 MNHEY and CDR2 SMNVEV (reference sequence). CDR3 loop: CASSFRRAREKINEQFF. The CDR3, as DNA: TGTGCCAGCAGTTTCCGGCGGGCGCGGGAGAAAATCAATGAGCAGTTCTTC.

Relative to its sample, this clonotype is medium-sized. The CDR3 sequence is CASSIGTLNTEAFF. CDR3 bases: TGTGCCAGCAGTATAGGGACTCTGAACACTGAAGCTTTCTTT. V is TRBV28 and J is TRBJ1-1; D possibly corresponds to TRBD1 (5 bases). Germline V gene sequence: CDR1 MDHEN, CDR2 SYDVKM. CDR3 size: 14 residues. V was cut by 5 bases and J by 0 bases, with 10 bases left in between. Drawing the rest from reference TRBV28 and TRBJ1-1, the complete variable domain is DVKVTQSSRYLVKRTGEKVFLECVQDMDHENMFWYRQDPGLGLRLIYFSYDVKMKEKGDIPEGYSVSREKKERFSLILESASTNQTSMYLCASSIGTLNTEAFFGQGTRLTVV.

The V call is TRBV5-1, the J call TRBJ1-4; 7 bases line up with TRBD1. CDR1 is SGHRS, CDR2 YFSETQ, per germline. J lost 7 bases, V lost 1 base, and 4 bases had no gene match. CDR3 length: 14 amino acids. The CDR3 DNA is TGCGCCAGCAGCTTGACAGGGGATCGTGAAAAACTGTTTTTT. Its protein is CASSLTGDREKLFF. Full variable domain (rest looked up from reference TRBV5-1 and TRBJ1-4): KAGVTQTPRYLIKTRGQQVTLSCSPISGHRSVSWYQQTPGQGLQFLFEYFSETQRNKGNFPGRFSGRQFSNSRSEMNVSTLELGDSALYLCASSLTGDREKLFFGSGTQLSVL.

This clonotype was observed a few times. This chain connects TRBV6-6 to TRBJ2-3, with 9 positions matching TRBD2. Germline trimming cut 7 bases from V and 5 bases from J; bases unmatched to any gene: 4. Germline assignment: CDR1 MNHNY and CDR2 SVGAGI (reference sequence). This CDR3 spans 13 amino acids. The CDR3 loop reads CASKSGGRDTQYF. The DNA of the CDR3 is TGTGCCAGCAAAAGCGGGGGGCGAGATACGCAGTATTTT.

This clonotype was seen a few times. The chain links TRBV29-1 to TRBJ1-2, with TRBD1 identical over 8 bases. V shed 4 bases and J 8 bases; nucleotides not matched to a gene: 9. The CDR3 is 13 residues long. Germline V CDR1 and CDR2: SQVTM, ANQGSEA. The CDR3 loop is CSVGQGALRGYTF. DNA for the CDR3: TGCAGCGTTGGCCAGGGGGCGCTTAGGGGCTACACCTTC.